One sample yielded the 24 T cell receptor beta chains listed below, sequenced in a study of cytomegalovirus exposure and HLA in healthy donors. Assay used: immunoSEQ multiplex PCR; TCRdb lists only in-frame clones, some missing. Counted here are fewer than 350,000 clones, more than 75% occurring once; the ten biggest clones make up roughly 1%. The sequenced sample was PBMCs. The receptors were sampled from a woman between 18 and 30 years old in good health and CMV-seronegative.

The V and J genes are TRBV6-1 and TRBJ1-5; TRBD1 agrees at 11 bases. Per the germline V gene, CDR1 is MNHNS and CDR2 is SASEGT. This CDR3 contains 15 residues. Losses at the gene ends were 4 bases for V and 7 bases for J; bases not matched to a gene: 6. As DNA, the CDR3 is TGTGCCAGCAGTGTAGGGGGACAGGGGGGGCAGCCCCAGCATTTT. Translation: CASSVGGQGGQPQHF.

V and J are TRBV4-1 and TRBJ2-4; the D gene is possibly TRBD1 (6 bases). With 0 bases removed from V and 2 bases from J, the gap between germline ends came to 8 bases. Germline CDR1 MGHRA, CDR2 YSYEKL. CDR3 length: 15 residues. CDR3 bases: TGCGCCAGCAGCCAAGAGAGGGGGACCAAAAACATTCAGTACTTC. It is translated as CASSQERGTKNIQYF.

V and J are TRBV30 and TRBJ2-7, with a tentative D call TRBD2 (6 bases). Germline loops: CDR1 GTSNPN, CDR2 SVGIG (reference sequence). The CDR3 is 13 amino acids. V lost 4 bases and J lost 2, with 12 bases in between. The CDR3 region has the DNA TGTGCCTGGACGGAGGGGCTGACCTACGAGCAGTACTTC. Translating it yields CAWTEGLTYEQYF.

The V call is TRBV11-2, the J call TRBJ1-2; 9 nucleotides line up with TRBD1. Germline loops: CDR1 SGHAT, CDR2 FQNNGV. There are 13 residues in the CDR3. The ends lost 6 bases at V and 6 bases at J; junction bases unmatched: 5. CDR3 in amino acids: CASSYGTGHGYTF. In DNA form, the CDR3 reads TGTGCCAGCAGTTACGGGACAGGGCATGGCTACACCTTC.

This sequence joins TRBV19 and TRBJ2-7; 10 nucleotides line up with TRBD2. The CDR3 sequence is 15 residues long. CDR1 and CDR2 from the germline V gene are LNHDA and SQIVND (reference sequence). The trim removed 4 bases at V and 1 base at J, leaving 4 bases unmatched. The CDR3 nucleotides read TGTGCCAGTAGTACTAGCGGGAGTAGTTCCTACGAGCAGTACTTC. Amino acids: CASSTSGSSSYEQYF.

The V and J genes are TRBV27 and TRBJ1-2; D perhaps matches TRBD1 (6 bases). Germline assignment: CDR1 MNHEY and CDR2 SMNVEV (reference sequence). CDR3 length equals 13 residues. Trimming removed 3 bases at V and 8 bases at J, with 13 bases between. Written as DNA, the CDR3 is TGTGCCAGCAGTTTCAGGGGTTCAAGGGGCTACACCTTC. Protein product: CASSFRGSRGYTF.

This clone was seen a handful of times. This chain joins TRBV2 and TRBJ1-3, with a possible D match to TRBD1 (6 bases). The germline V and J ends were trimmed by 4 bases and 2 bases, with 12 bases remaining between them. The CDR3 consists of 15 residues. The germline gives CDR1 SNHLY, CDR2 FYNNEI. Here the CDR3 reads CASSVTGMAGNTIYF. CDR3 in DNA: TGTGCCAGCAGTGTAACAGGGATGGCTGGAAACACCATATATTTT.

Here the CDR3 reads CASSQGLAGARETQYF. DNA for the CDR3: TGCGCCAGCAGCCAAGGGTTAGCGGGGGCGAGAGAGACCCAGTACTTC. V usage is TRBV4-3 and J usage is TRBJ2-5; 9 bases agree with TRBD2. In germline, CDR1 is LGHNA, CDR2 YSLEER. V lost 1 base and J lost 4; bases outside the gene matches: 7. There are 16 residues in the CDR3.

J is TRBJ2-1 and V is TRBV6-5; 7 bases map to TRBD2. Looked up from germline, CDR1 is MNHEY and CDR2 is SVGAGI. CDR3 length: 14 residues. Trimming took 10 bases from V and 0 from J; bases not matched to a gene: 6. The CDR3 region is CATAGDLSYNEQFF. Written as DNA, the CDR3 is TGTGCCACCGCGGGGGATCTCTCCTACAATGAGCAGTTCTTC.

The chain joins TRBV2 to TRBJ1-1; D is unresolved. V shed 8 bases and J shed 0 bases, with 10 bases lying between them. CDR1 SNHLY and CDR2 FYNNEI come from the germline V gene. This CDR3 contains 13 residues. CDR3 region: CASLTMMNTEAFF. CDR3 DNA: TGTGCCAGCCTGACAATGATGAACACTGAAGCTTTCTTT.

There are a few counts of this clone. The chain employs TRBV5-1 and TRBJ2-7; TRBD1 matches 8 bases. The CDR3 has 14 residues. Germline V gives CDR1 SGHRS, CDR2 YFSETQ. V shed 4 bases, J shed 1 base, and the junction held 4 bases outside the gene matches. As DNA, the CDR3 is TGCGCCAGCAGCGTGACAGGGGTATCCTACGAGCAGTACTTC. Translated, it gives CASSVTGVSYEQYF.

The chain is built from TRBV11-2 and TRBJ2-3; 10 nucleotides match TRBD2. The germline V gene encodes CDR1 SGHAT and CDR2 FQNNGV. The CDR3 spans 17 residues. V shed 4 bases, J shed 6 bases, and the junction held 13 bases outside the gene matches. The CDR3 reads CASSSLAGGKWADTQYF. The CDR3 nucleotides read TGTGCCAGCAGCTCGTTAGCGGGAGGAAAGTGGGCGGATACGCAGTATTTT.

The rearrangement links TRBV7-2 to TRBJ2-1, with 7 bases lining up with TRBD2. The CDR3 has 14 residues. The germline CDR1 and CDR2 sequences are SGHTA and FQGNSA. V lost 2 bases, J lost 5 bases, and 3 bases stayed unmatched. The CDR3 sequence is CASSLLAADNEQFF. DNA of the CDR3: TGTGCCAGCAGCTTACTAGCGGCAGACAATGAGCAGTTCTTC.

The chain recombines TRBV19 with TRBJ1-5, with 7 bases matching TRBD1. With 1 base clipped from V and 6 bases from J, the junction kept 9 bases outside the gene matches. This CDR3 has 16 amino acids. Germline CDR1 reads LNHDA; CDR2 reads SQIVND (reference sequence). This CDR3 reads CASSIADRITGQPQHF. DNA for the CDR3: TGTGCCAGTAGTATAGCGGACAGGATAACGGGTCAGCCCCAGCATTTT.

The chain couples TRBV6-5 to TRBJ1-5, with D unresolved. The CDR3 extends over 12 amino acids. Trimming stripped 5 bases from V and 4 bases from J, with 6 bases between. Germline V CDR1 and CDR2: MNHEY, SVGAGI. The CDR3 protein is CASSNGNQPQHF. For the CDR3, the DNA is TGTGCCAGCAGTAACGGGAATCAGCCCCAGCATTTT.

V is TRBV2 and J is TRBJ1-1; D gene ambiguous. V was cut by 7 bases and J by 1 base, with 13 bases left in between. The V gene's germline CDR1 is SNHLY and CDR2 FYNNEI. The CDR3 extends over 14 amino acids. The CDR3 nucleotides read TGTGCCAGCACCAGTCGGGAGGGGAACACTGAAGCTTTCTTT. As protein: CASTSREGNTEAFF.

The rearrangement joins TRBV27 to TRBJ2-1; unclear D gene. V shed 2 bases and J shed 4 bases, with 18 bases lying between them. Germline CDR1 and CDR2: MNHEY and SMNVEV (reference sequence). The CDR3 covers 17 residues. In DNA form, the CDR3 reads TGTGCCAGCAGTTTAGCGGCTAGGCGGTCCAGTTACAATGAGCAGTTCTTC. It specifies CASSLAARRSSYNEQFF.

This chain links TRBV5-4 with TRBJ2-1; a weak D match, TRBD1 (6 bases). V was trimmed by 2 bases and J by 7 bases, leaving 10 bases between them. CDR1 is SGHNT and CDR2 is YYREEE in the germline V gene (reference sequence). The CDR3 extends over 13 amino acids. CDR3 region: CASSLGGWNEQFF. DNA for the CDR3: TGTGCCAGCAGCTTAGGGGGTTGGAATGAGCAGTTCTTC.

CDR3 loop: CASGTGRPDEQFF. DNA of the CDR3: TGTGCCAGTGGGACAGGGCGCCCCGATGAGCAGTTCTTC. V and J are TRBV2 and TRBJ2-1; TRBD1 agrees at 9 bases. Germline CDR1 reads SNHLY; CDR2 reads FYNNEI. J lost 8 bases, V lost 9 bases, and 8 bases had no gene match. This CDR3 comprises 13 residues. Looking up the rest from reference TRBV2 and TRBJ2-1 gives the full variable domain: EPEVTQTPSHQVTQMGQEVILRCVPISNHLYFYWYRQILGQKVEFLVSFYNNEISEKSEIFDDQFSVERPDGSNFTLKIRSTKLEDSAMYFCASGTGRPDEQFFGPGTRLTVL.

The rearrangement uses TRBV9 and TRBJ2-2; no definite D call. Trimming removed 0 bases at V and 4 bases at J, with 4 bases between. This CDR3 comprises 13 residues. Germline CDR1 and CDR2: SGDLS and YYNGEE. The CDR3 reads CASSVVGTGELFF. Written as DNA, the CDR3 is TGTGCCAGCAGCGTAGTCGGCACCGGGGAGCTGTTTTTT. Combining the CDR3 with reference TRBV9 and TRBJ2-2 gives the whole variable domain DSGVTQTPKHLITATGQRVTLRCSPRSGDLSVYWYQQSLDQGLQFLIQYYNGEERAKGNILERFSAQQFPDLHSELNLSSLELGDSALYFCASSVVGTGELFFGEGSRLTVL.

The chain has TRBV14 and TRBJ1-2, with 9 bases lining up with TRBD1. Trimming cost V 2 bases and J 4 bases; bases outside gene matches: 8. Germline lookup yields CDR1 SGHDN and CDR2 FVKESK. The length of the CDR3 is 16 residues. DNA for the CDR3: TGTGCCAGCAGCCAACGGAACAGGGGGCACGGCTATGGCTACACCTTC. Translation gives CASSQRNRGHGYGYTF.

This clone was detected once. J is TRBJ2-2 and V is TRBV19; 11 bases agree with TRBD1. CDR3 length: 15 residues. Germline V gene data show CDR1 as LNHDA and CDR2 as SQIVND (reference sequence). With V trimmed by 6 bases and J by 4 bases, 4 bases remained unmatched. In DNA, the CDR3 is TGTGCCAGTAGGCCGGGACAGGGGGGCACCGGGGAGCTGTTTTTT. This translates into CASRPGQGGTGELFF.

The chain has TRBV5-8 and TRBJ1-5; D remains ambiguous. Germline lookup yields CDR1 SGHTS and CDR2 YDEGEE. With 5 bases removed from V and 7 bases from J, the gap between germline ends came to 19 bases. This CDR3 has 15 amino acids. CDR3 loop: CASRRTIQGGQPQHF. The CDR3 DNA follows: TGTGCCAGCAGGCGGACGATCCAAGGCGGGCAGCCCCAGCATTTT.

V and J are TRBV27 and TRBJ1-4, with D possibly being TRBD1 (6 bases). V lost 4 bases and J lost 10, with 13 bases in between. Germline CDR1 and CDR2: MNHEY and SMNVEV (reference sequence). The CDR3 consists of 13 residues. The CDR3 DNA is TGTGCCAGCAGTTGGGGGCGTAGGGGAAAACTGTTTTTT. Protein product: CASSWGRRGKLFF.